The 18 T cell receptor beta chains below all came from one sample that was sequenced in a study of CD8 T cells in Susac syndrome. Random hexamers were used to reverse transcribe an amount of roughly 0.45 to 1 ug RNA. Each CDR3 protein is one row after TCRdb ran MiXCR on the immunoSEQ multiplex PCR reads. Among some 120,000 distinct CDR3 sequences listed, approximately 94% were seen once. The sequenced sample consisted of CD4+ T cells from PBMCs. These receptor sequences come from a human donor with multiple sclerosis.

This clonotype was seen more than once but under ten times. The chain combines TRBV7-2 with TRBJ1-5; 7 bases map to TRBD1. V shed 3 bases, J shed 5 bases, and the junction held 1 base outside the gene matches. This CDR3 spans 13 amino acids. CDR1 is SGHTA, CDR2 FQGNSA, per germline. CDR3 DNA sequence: TGTGCCAGCAGCTTTACAGGGGATCAGCCCCAGCATTTT. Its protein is CASSFTGDQPQHF.

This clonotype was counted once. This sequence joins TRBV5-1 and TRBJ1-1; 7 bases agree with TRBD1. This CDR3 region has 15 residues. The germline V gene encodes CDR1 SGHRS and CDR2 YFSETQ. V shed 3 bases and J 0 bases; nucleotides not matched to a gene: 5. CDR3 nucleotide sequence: TGCGCCAGCAGCTCCTGGGGACAGATGAACACTGAAGCTTTCTTT. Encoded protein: CASSSWGQMNTEAFF.

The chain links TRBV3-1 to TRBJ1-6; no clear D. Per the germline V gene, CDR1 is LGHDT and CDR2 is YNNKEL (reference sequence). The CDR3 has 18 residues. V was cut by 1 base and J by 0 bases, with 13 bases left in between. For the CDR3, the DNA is TGTGCCAGCAGCCAAGGAACGAGACGAGGCTCCTATAATTCACCCCTCCACTTT. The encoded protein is CASSQGTRRGSYNSPLHF.

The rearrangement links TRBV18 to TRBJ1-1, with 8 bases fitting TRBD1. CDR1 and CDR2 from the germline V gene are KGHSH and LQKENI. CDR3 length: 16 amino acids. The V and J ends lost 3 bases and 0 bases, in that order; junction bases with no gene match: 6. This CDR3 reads CASSPDRGPLNTEAFF. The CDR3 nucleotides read TGTGCCAGCTCACCCGACAGGGGACCCTTGAACACTGAAGCTTTCTTT.

CDR3 sequence: CASSSPGQGANEQYF. The CDR3 DNA follows: TGTGCCAGCAGTTCGCCGGGACAGGGTGCAAACGAGCAGTACTTC. The chain links TRBV27 to TRBJ2-7; 9 positions match TRBD1. CDR1 MNHEY and CDR2 SMNVEV come from the germline V gene (reference sequence). The CDR3 has 15 residues. Trimming at V came to 4 bases and at J to 5 bases, leaving 9 bases not matched to a gene.

DNA for the CDR3: TGTGCCACCAGTAGGGATAGCAATCAGCCCCAGCATTTT. Its protein product is CATSRDSNQPQHF. V is TRBV24-1 and J is TRBJ1-5; no clear D. Trimming shortened V by 6 bases and J by 0 bases, and 5 bases separated the two germline ends. Germline V gene sequence: CDR1 KGHDR, CDR2 SFDVKD. The CDR3 runs 13 residues.

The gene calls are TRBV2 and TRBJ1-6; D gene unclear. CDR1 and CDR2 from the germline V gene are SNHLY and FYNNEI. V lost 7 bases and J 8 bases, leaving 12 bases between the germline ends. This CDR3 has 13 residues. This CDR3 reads CASTTERHSPLHF. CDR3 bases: TGTGCCAGCACGACCGAGCGCCATTCACCCCTCCACTTT. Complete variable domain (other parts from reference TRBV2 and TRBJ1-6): EPEVTQTPSHQVTQMGQEVILRCVPISNHLYFYWYRQILGQKVEFLVSFYNNEISEKSEIFDDQFSVERPDGSNFTLKIRSTKLEDSAMYFCASTTERHSPLHFGNGTRLTVT.

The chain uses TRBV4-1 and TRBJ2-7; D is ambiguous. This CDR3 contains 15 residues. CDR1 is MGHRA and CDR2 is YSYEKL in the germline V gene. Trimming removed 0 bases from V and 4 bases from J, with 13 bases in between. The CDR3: CASSQEEQALYEQYF. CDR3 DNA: TGCGCCAGCAGCCAAGAAGAACAAGCGCTATACGAGCAGTACTTC.

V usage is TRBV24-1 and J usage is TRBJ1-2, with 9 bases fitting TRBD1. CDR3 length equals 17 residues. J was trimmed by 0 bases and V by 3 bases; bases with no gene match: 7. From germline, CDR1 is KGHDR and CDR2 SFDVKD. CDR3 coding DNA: TGTGCCACCAGTGATCTGGACAGGGGAGGGCCTAACTATGGCTACACCTTC. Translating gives CATSDLDRGGPNYGYTF.

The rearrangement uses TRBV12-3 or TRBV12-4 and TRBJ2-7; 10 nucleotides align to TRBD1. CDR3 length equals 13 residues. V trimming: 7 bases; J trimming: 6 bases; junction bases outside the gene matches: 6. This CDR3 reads CASTGDRGGEQYF. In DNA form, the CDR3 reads TGTGCCAGCACCGGGGACAGGGGTGGCGAGCAGTACTTC.

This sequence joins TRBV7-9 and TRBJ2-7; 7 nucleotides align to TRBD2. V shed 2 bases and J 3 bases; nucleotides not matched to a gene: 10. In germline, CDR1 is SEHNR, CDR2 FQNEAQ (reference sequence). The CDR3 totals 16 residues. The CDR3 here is CASSLIGGGASYEQYF. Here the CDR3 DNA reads TGTGCCAGCAGCTTAATCGGGGGAGGGGCAAGCTACGAGCAGTACTTC. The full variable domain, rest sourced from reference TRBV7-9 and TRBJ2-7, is DTGVSQNPRHKITKRGQNVTFRCDPISEHNRLYWYRQTLGQGPEFLTYFQNEAQLEKSRLLSDRFSAERPKGSFSTLEIQRTEQGDSAMYLCASSLIGGGASYEQYFGPGTRLTVT.

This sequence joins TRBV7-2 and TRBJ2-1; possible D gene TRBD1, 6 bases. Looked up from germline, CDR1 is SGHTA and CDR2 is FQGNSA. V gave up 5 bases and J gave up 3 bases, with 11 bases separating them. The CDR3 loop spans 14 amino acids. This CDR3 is CASSPGALYNEQFF. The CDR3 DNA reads TGTGCCAGCAGCCCAGGGGCCCTCTACAATGAGCAGTTCTTC.

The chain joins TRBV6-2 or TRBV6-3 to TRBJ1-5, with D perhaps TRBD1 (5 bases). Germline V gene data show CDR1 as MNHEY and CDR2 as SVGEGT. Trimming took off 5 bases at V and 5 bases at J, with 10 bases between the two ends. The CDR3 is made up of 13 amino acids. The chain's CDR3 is CASSPDTYQPQHF. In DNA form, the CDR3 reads TGTGCCAGCAGTCCGGACACCTATCAGCCCCAGCATTTT.

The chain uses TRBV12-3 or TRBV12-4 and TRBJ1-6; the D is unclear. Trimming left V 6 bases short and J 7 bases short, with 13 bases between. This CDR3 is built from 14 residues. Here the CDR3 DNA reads TGTGCCAGCAGCTTGGCCGGATGGAATTCACCCCTCCACTTT. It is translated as CASSLAGWNSPLHF.

CDR3 sequence: CASSLRGIPSPDTQYF. In DNA, the CDR3 is TGTGCCAGCAGTTTAAGGGGGATCCCCTCCCCAGATACGCAGTATTTT. J is TRBJ2-3 and V is TRBV28, with a weak D call TRBD1 (6 bases). V lost 2 bases and J 4 bases, leaving 16 bases between the germline ends. The germline V gene encodes CDR1 MDHEN and CDR2 SYDVKM. The CDR3 is 16 amino acids. The whole variable domain, filled in from reference TRBV28 and TRBJ2-3, reads DVKVTQSSRYLVKRTGEKVFLECVQDMDHENMFWYRQDPGLGLRLIYFSYDVKMKEKGDIPEGYSVSREKKERFSLILESASTNQTSMYLCASSLRGIPSPDTQYFGPGTRLTVL.

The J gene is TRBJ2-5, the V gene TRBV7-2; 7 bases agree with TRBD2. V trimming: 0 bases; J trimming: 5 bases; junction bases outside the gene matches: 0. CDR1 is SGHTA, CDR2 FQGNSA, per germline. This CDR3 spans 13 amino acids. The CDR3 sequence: CASSLAGGETQYF. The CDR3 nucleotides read TGTGCCAGCAGCTTAGCGGGAGGGGAGACCCAGTACTTC.

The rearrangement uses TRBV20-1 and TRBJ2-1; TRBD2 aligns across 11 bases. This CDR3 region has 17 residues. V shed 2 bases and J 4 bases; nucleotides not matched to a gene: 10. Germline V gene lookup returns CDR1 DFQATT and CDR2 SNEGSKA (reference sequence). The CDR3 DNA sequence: TGCAGTGCTAGACAAATTACCGGGACTAGCGGTTACAATGAGCAGTTCTTC. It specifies CSARQITGTSGYNEQFF.

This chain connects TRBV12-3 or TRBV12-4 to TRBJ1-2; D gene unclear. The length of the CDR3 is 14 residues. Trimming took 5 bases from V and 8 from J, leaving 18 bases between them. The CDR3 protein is CASSLDTFTRGYTF. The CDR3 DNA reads TGTGCCAGCAGTCTTGACACCTTCACGAGGGGCTACACCTTC.